This T cell receptor (beta chain) appears in the sequencing data of a study of shared clonotypes between healthy human individuals (dated by TCRdb to 2019 to 2021). Turning to the overall study: Three men and a couple of women, aged 18 to 49 years, made up the cohort. For each donor, CD4 naive and CD4 memory were each given three plates, CD8 naive was given two plates, and CD8 memory was given one plate. To estimate repertoire size and how much clonotypes are shared between individuals, the study performed deep sequencing of blood TCR repertoires from roughly five healthy adults. To increase sequencing depth and limit assay-specific biases, TCR repertoire library preparation and sequencing were carried out by different laboratories using diverse techniques. Each donor's leukapheresis produced roughly between roughly 0.9 and 8.9 billion PBMCs. What the research found in general, with its limitations: The genetic and exposure-history diversity represented was limited by the small number of donors. Estimated clonotype richness was generally larger for naive than for memory subsets. Higher generation probabilities were observed for clonotypes shared by all four sorted-subset donors than for non-shared clonotypes. Rarefaction of sorted-subset datasets indicated incomplete sequencing despite the large sequencing depth. Only blood was sampled, and tissue TCR repertoires likely differ from those in blood. Sharing across several donors was observed for around 4.8% of naive CD4, around 3.5% of naive CD8, over 2% of memory CD4, and around 0.44% of memory CD8 clonotypes. Pairwise subsampling indicated that sequencing depth was expected to affect the degree of clonotype sharing among donors.

CDR1 is given as SGHRS and CDR2 as YFSETQ, both from the germline V gene. V loses 5 bases, J loses 2 bases, and the germline ends lie 11 bases apart. Its CDR3 holds 14 amino acids, cysteine through phenylalanine. Only CDR3 DNA remains: 42 bases, in frame from the first base. Donors were healthy HIV-negative adults with no recently reported acute infections or vaccinations. Only Caucasian adults living in Nashville, Tennessee, USA were represented among the donors. CD4+ T cells were enriched through magnetic negative selection, after which naive cells were positively selected on CD45RA and the remaining negative fraction served as the memory subset. Blood was obtained by leukapheresis, after which PBMCs were separated by Ficoll-Histopaque density gradient centrifugation and cryopreserved in liquid nitrogen vapor phase. Purity and quantity of every magnetically sorted T cell population were checked by analytical flow cytometry. Genomic DNA was isolated from every sorted fraction and measured by UV absorbance on a Nanodrop 2000c.

This clone was seen a handful of times. Its cognate antigen has yet to be identified. Base qualities are not recorded, but no much larger clone differs from it by a single base. Using the deep immunoSEQ assay, TCR CDR3 regions were amplified from genomic DNA by multiplex PCR. For each cell subset, the extracted genomic DNA was distributed evenly across all wells of several immunoSEQ 96-well plates, and each plate served as one replicate. For sorted subsets, each replicate PCR was loaded with 200 to 250 ng genomic DNA, equivalent to some 27,000 T cell genomes. Purified libraries were quantified with a Qubit 3.0 fluorometer, sized on a Bioanalyzer 2100, and re-quantified with the KAPA Library Quantification kit. A separate single-read 150-cycle Illumina NextSeq 550 flow cell was used to sequence each immunoSEQ 96-well plate. The paper's data handling went like this. Because the immunoSEQ output included only junctional sequences and no quality scores, the filtering could not be the same as the filtering used for full-length reads. Sequences were annotated with PyIR, a Python wrapper for IgBLAST v1.9, using IMGT germline references to assign V/J genes and CDR3. Reads were filtered out if the reads had weak V/J assignments (E-value above 1e-6), no CDR3, stop codons, out-of-frame junctions, or ambiguous translated residues. V3J clonotypes were defined as sequences sharing the same inferred V gene, J gene, and CDR3 amino acid sequence. To compute the percentage overlap between repertoires, the number of shared unique clonotypes was divided by the size of the smaller repertoire. Three approaches were used to assess repertoire richness: RTK rarefaction, the Chao1 estimator, and Recon v2.1 estimates of unobserved clonotypes. OLGA was used to compute generation probabilities for all TCRbeta clonotypes that the gDNA method yielded from four donors. Sourced from immuneACCESS, this table was stored by TCRdb with only in-frame sequences that have V and J called. A share of the clones is absent; for the studies checked, an unresolved V gene accounts for under half, and the remainder has no known explanation. V, J and clone size reflect that table, while D and trimming were determined from the DNA. The sample table lists some 1 million clones, 65% to 75% of them with a count of one. The top ten clonotypes cover around 1.5% of the sample.

The TCR sequence derives from a man between 18 and 35 years old in good health. The source material was memory CD4+ T cells sorted from blood. Taken with the paper, the label for cell subset or site translates to: CD45RA-negative fraction. The rearranged chain carries TRBV5-1 and TRBJ1-3; no D gene call is confident. The DNA sequence follows: TGCGCCAGCAGGGCAGGTCCCACTGGAAACACCATATATTTT. Its protein reads: CASRAGPTGNTIYF.